The entry that follows covers one T cell receptor beta chain sequence. Which antigen it targets is not known. No base quality information exists; no much larger clone differs at one position. Receptor libraries were prepared by PCR. TCR sequencing of DNA from cultured CD4+ T cells used the Oncomine TCR Beta short-read assay at the Johns Hopkins FTIC core. The QIAamp micro DNA kit was used to extract genomic DNA from the cultured CD4+ T cells. Oncomine TCR Beta libraries from cultured CD4+ T cells were pooled with unique dual indexes and sequenced on an Illumina iSeq 100. The original methods were these. Non-productive sequences were removed, and CDR3s that did not start with C, did not end with F or W, or were shorter than 7 amino acids were discarded. Antigen-specific clonotypes were identified with the MANAFEST web application by comparing peptide-stimulated wells with reference and other culture wells. An FDR below 0.05, an odds ratio above 5, and a productive frequency above 0.1% in at least two of three replicate wells were required for clones to be considered positive. A clonotype counted as cross-reactive if it showed significant expansion both in the SARS-CoV-2 spike wells and in at least one common cold coronavirus spike condition. Similarity between CDR3 sequences was evaluated in R version 3.6.1 using Levenshtein distances (stringdist) and unrooted phylogenetic trees (ape). TCRdb reran the public reads through fastp at Q25 and MiXCR, keeping productive beta chains. Each record represents a unique CDR3 protein, reported with the most common genes and DNA among its rows. None of the V and J calls come from the authors' own analysis; TCRdb made them. This sample is represented by 5,000 to 6,000 distinct CDR3 sequences; about 34% of them were singletons. Roughly 28% of the sample is in the top ten clones.

This entry belongs to a study of vaccination and CD4 T cells after COVID-19 (dated by TCRdb to the early 2020s). At the level of the whole study: The convalescent cohort included six males and four females, with two Hispanic individuals, seven Caucasians, two Asians and one multiracial person. An earlier paper using these donors assessed, at the TCR clonotype level, memory CD4+ T cell crossreactivity between SARS-CoV-2 and common cold coronavirus spike proteins. The cultures were stimulated with overlapping spike peptide pools from SARS-CoV-2 and from the common cold coronaviruses HCoV-NL63, HCoV-OC43 and HCoV-229E. In control cultures, a CEFX viral epitope pool was used as positive control, an HIV-1 Nef peptide pool was used as negative control, or no peptide was added. Participants got two doses of the Pfizer-BioNTech BNT162b2 vaccine (n=8) or two doses of the Moderna mRNA-1273 vaccine (n=2). Post-COVID blood samples were collected from convalescent patients a median of around 96 days after diagnosis, with a range of roughly 30 to 170 days. The time from the second vaccine dose to post-vaccine blood sampling had a median of 72 days and ranged from roughly 12 to 241 days. In 9 to 11 COVID-19 convalescent patients and a handful of infection-naive healthy vaccine recipients, researchers compared the spike-specific CD4+ TCR repertoire from before mRNA vaccination with the repertoire from after.

The sample's treatment or condition label, decoded: approximately nine-day PBMC culture with coronavirus spike peptide pools or control peptides (ViraFEST assay). CD4+ T cells from unexposed donors were collected before the COVID-19 pandemic (2011-2018). The ViraFEST assay was used in the study, in which antigen-specific T cells were expanded with peptide pools and expanded clonotypes were subsequently identified by TCR sequencing. Each well held fewer than 2.5 million PBMCs cultured with around 10 ug/ml peptide pools in IMDM containing approximately 5% human AB serum and around 10 IU/ml IL-2. On days 3 and 7, half of the culture medium was replaced with fresh IL-2-containing medium. After 10 days of culture, CD4+ T cells were isolated by negative selection with the EasySep CD4+ T cell isolation kit. As cell number allowed, CD4+ T cells from unexposed donors were tested for reactivity to SARS-CoV-2 S and N and to four common cold coronavirus spike pools. Ficoll-Paque Plus gradient centrifugation was used to isolate PBMCs from whole blood, and the isolated PBMCs were then either used fresh or cryopreserved at -140C. Each culture condition was generally run in triplicate wells. Leukapheresis product for the unexposed donors was purchased commercially.

The research as a whole found: The study included relatively few convalescent patients and did not analyze early timepoints after natural infection. In convalescent patients, a median around 86% of post-vaccine SARS-CoV-2-reactive clones were detected only after vaccination, suggesting vaccine-specific priming. Although the median number of SARS-CoV-2-reactive clonotypes went up from approximately 20 after infection to 38 after vaccination, the increase was not significant. Nearly all vaccine-specific clones in convalescent patients (304 of 307) were mono-reactive for SARS-CoV-2 spike rather than cross-reactive with common cold coronaviruses.

The sequence was collected from a human donor in good health. Material for sequencing was CD4+ T cells from blood, cultured in vitro.

The CDR3 in this case is CSARRRGQHNQPQHF. Here is the DNA: TGCAGTGCTCGTCGACGGGGACAGCACAATCAGCCCCAGCATTTT. The sequence is built from TRBV20-1 and TRBJ1-5, with 7 middle bases fitting TRBD1. Trimming accounts for 5 bases at V and 3 bases at J, while the number of junction bases matched to no gene is 10. Its CDR3 holds 15 amino acids, cysteine through phenylalanine. Only the CDR3 portion is preserved as DNA: 45 bases, with reading frame beginning at the first base. CDR1 and CDR2 are read off the germline V gene (reference sequence) as DFQATT and SNEGSKA.